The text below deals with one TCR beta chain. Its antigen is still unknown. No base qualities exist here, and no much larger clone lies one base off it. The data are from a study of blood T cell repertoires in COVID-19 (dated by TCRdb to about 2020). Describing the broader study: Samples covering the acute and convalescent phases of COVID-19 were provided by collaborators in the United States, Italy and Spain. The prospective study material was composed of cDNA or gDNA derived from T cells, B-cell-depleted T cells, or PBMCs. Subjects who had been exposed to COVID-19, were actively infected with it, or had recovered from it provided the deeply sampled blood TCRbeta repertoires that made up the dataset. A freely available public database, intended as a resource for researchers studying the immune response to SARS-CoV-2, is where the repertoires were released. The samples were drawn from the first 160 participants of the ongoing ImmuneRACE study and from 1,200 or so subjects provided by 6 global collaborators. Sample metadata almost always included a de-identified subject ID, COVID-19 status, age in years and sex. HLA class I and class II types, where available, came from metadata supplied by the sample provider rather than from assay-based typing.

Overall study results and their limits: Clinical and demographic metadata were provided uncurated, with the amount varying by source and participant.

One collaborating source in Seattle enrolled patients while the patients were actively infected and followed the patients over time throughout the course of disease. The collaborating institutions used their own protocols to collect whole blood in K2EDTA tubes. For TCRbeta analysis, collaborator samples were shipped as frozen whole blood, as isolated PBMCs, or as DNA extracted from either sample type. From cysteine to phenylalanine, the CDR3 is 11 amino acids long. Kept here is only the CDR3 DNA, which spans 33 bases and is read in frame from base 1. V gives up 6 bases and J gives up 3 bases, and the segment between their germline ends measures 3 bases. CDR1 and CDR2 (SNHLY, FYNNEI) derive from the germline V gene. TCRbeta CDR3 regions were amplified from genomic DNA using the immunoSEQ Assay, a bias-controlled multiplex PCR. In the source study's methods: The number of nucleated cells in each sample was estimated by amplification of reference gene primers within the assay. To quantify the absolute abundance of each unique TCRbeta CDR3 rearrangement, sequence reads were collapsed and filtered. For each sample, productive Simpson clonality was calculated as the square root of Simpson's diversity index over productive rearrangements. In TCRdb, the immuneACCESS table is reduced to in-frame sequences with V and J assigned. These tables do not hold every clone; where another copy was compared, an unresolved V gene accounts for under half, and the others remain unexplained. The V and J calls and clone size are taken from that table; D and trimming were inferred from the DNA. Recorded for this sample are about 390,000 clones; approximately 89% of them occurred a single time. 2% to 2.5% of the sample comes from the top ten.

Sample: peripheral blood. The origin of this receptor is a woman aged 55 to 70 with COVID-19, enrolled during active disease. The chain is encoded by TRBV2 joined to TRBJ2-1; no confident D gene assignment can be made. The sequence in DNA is TGTGCCAGCAGCGGCTACAATGAGCAGTTCTTC. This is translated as CASSGYNEQFF.